The following is a T cell receptor beta chain sequence with its context. The method was immunoSEQ multiplex PCR; TCRdb's version includes in-frame clones alone and lacks a portion of them. Of a few hundred thousand clones listed, approximately 88% are singletons. The data derive from a study of blood T cell repertoires in COVID-19. Study summary: Sample material is recorded as cDNA or gDNA derived from T cells, B-cell-depleted T cells, or PBMCs.

Looked up from germline, CDR1 is MNHEY and CDR2 is SVGEGT. There are 14 residues in the CDR3. The ends lost 5 bases at V and 4 bases at J; junction bases unmatched: 4. V gene TRBV6-2 or TRBV6-3 combines with J gene TRBJ2-1; 8 bases match TRBD1. The clonotype comes from a woman aged 40 to 55 with acute COVID-19. Source material: PBMCs or T cells enriched from blood (not recorded which). This chain's CDR3 is CASSPHRGYNEQFF. CDR3 nucleotide sequence: TGTGCCAGCAGTCCCCACAGGGGGTACAATGAGCAGTTCTTC.